This entry lists 21 T cell receptor beta chains sequenced from one sample in a study of ipilimumab plus nivolumab after autologous stem cell transplantation. Some clones are missing from TCRdb's copy, which holds only in-frame ones; the method was immunoSEQ multiplex PCR. This repertoire shows tens of thousands of clones, more than 80% found once; its top ten account for approximately 2.2%. Material: PBMCs, obtained in a trial of ipilimumab plus nivolumab as post-transplant consolidation. The source of these receptors is a male donor with diffuse large B-cell lymphoma.

This clone was recorded a few times. CDR3 in amino acids: CASSWGQGAGYTF. In nucleotides, the CDR3 is TGTGCCAGCAGTTGGGGACAGGGGGCTGGCTACACCTTC. The chain recombines TRBV27 with TRBJ1-2; 12 bases are shared with TRBD1. Germline V gene lookup returns CDR1 MNHEY and CDR2 SMNVEV (reference sequence). Trimming removed 4 bases from V and 7 bases from J; junction bases left unmatched: 1. This CDR3 contains 13 residues.

This chain joins TRBV7-2 and TRBJ1-5, with D hard to call. Trimming stripped 5 bases from V and 4 bases from J, with 12 bases between. The CDR3 is 14 amino acids. Germline assignment: CDR1 SGHTA and CDR2 FQGNSA. CDR3 nucleotide sequence: TGTGCCAGCAGCCCGGGCCGGAATAATCAGCCCCAGCATTTT. It yields the protein CASSPGRNNQPQHF.

The chain employs TRBV7-2 and TRBJ2-7; 8 bases match TRBD1. The CDR3 covers 15 residues. The germline gives CDR1 SGHTA, CDR2 FQGNSA. With 5 bases clipped from V and 3 bases from J, the junction kept 9 bases outside the gene matches. CDR3 sequence (DNA): TGTGCCAGCAGCGCAATCGGGACAGGCTTCTACGAGCAGTACTTC. Protein sequence: CASSAIGTGFYEQYF.

The chain uses TRBV27 and TRBJ2-3; TRBD2 matches at 8 bases. This CDR3 is 15 amino acids long. Germline-derived CDR1 and CDR2 are MNHEY and SMNVEV (reference sequence). V was clipped by 6 bases and J by 1 base; unmatched bases: 6. In DNA, the CDR3 is TGTGCCAGCAGGGAAGCGGGGGCCCGCACAGATACGCAGTATTTT. Its protein is CASREAGARTDTQYF.

This chain connects TRBV29-1 to TRBJ1-3; TRBD1 is a possible D gene (5 bases). The CDR3 contains 13 residues. The germline gives CDR1 SQVTM, CDR2 ANQGSEA. The CDR3 sequence is CSARGAGGNTIYF. CDR3 coding DNA: TGCAGTGCTAGGGGCGCGGGTGGAAACACCATATATTTT. The complete variable domain, with remaining parts taken from reference TRBV29-1 and TRBJ1-3, reads SAVISQKPSRDICQRGTSLTIQCQVDSQVTMMFWYRQQPGQSLTLIATANQGSEATYESGFVIDKFPISRPNLTFSTLTVSNMSPEDSSIYLCSARGAGGNTIYFGEGSWLTVV.

The V gene is TRBV6-1, the J gene TRBJ2-2; TRBD2 matches at 13 bases. Germline trimming cut 2 bases from V and 6 bases from J; bases unmatched to any gene: 3. The CDR3 extends over 16 amino acids. Germline CDR1 MNHNS, CDR2 SASEGT. CDR3 DNA: TGTGCCAGCAGTGAATATGGGACTAGCGGGGCCGGGGAGCTGTTTTTT. Its protein is CASSEYGTSGAGELFF.

For the CDR3, the DNA is TGTGCCAGCAGCTTACCCCCTAAAGAGACCCAGTACTTC. This gives the protein CASSLPPKETQYF. V and J are TRBV7-9 and TRBJ2-5, with D unclear. Between the trimmed V and J ends, which lost 2 bases and 3 bases, there was a span of 7 bases. CDR1 is SEHNR and CDR2 is FQNEAQ in the germline V gene (reference sequence). The CDR3 runs 13 residues. Full variable domain (rest looked up from reference TRBV7-9 and TRBJ2-5): DTGVSQNPRHKITKRGQNVTFRCDPISEHNRLYWYRQTLGQGPEFLTYFQNEAQLEKSRLLSDRFSAERPKGSFSTLEIQRTEQGDSAMYLCASSLPPKETQYFGPGTRLLVL.

The V gene is TRBV11-2, the J gene TRBJ1-1; D is possibly TRBD1 (5 bases). Trimming pared 4 bases from V and 12 bases from J, leaving 18 bases between. The CDR3 sequence is 13 residues long. Germline assignment: CDR1 SGHAT and CDR2 FQNNGV. The CDR3 bases are TGTGCCAGCAGCTCCCCGGGGACCCGAGGGACTTTCTTT. This gives the protein CASSSPGTRGTFF.

The CDR3 DNA follows: TGTGCCAGCAGCCAAGATAAAAGGCCAAACTCTGGAAACACCATATATTTT. Translating it yields CASSQDKRPNSGNTIYF. This chain joins TRBV4-2 and TRBJ1-3; D gene unclear. V gave up 0 bases and J gave up 0 bases, with 12 bases separating them. This CDR3 comprises 17 residues. Germline CDR1 is LGHNA and CDR2 is YNFKEQ.

CDR3 DNA: TGTGCCAGCAGTGCCCAGCGGGGGCCTCCCAATGAGCAGTTCTTC. Translating it yields CASSAQRGPPNEQFF. This chain links TRBV2 with TRBJ2-1; 8 bases fit TRBD2. The V segment lost 4 bases and the J segment 6 bases; nucleotides outside the gene matches: 8. The length of the CDR3 is 15 residues. From germline, CDR1 is SNHLY and CDR2 FYNNEI.

V and J are TRBV6-1 and TRBJ2-3; TRBD2 agrees at 9 bases. V lost 3 bases and J lost 4; bases outside the gene matches: 11. This CDR3 region has 17 residues. Looked up from germline, CDR1 is MNHNS and CDR2 is SASEGT. The CDR3 here is CASSDLGASGDPDTQYF. CDR3 nucleotides: TGTGCCAGCAGTGATTTAGGGGCTAGCGGGGACCCAGATACGCAGTATTTT.

Only one count was recorded for this clone. This chain uses TRBV11-2 with TRBJ1-3; D ambiguous. Germline V gene sequence: CDR1 SGHAT, CDR2 FQNNGV. The CDR3 loop spans 16 amino acids. Trimming cost V 0 bases and J 0 bases, with 9 bases left between them. The CDR3 sequence: CASSLDRRSSGNTIYF. The CDR3 DNA reads TGTGCCAGCAGCTTAGATCGGCGGTCCTCTGGAAACACCATATATTTT.

The rearrangement links TRBV5-6 to TRBJ2-7, with no clear D. The CDR3 runs to 13 residues. Trimming took 1 base from V and 6 from J, leaving 11 bases between them. Germline V gene sequence: CDR1 SGHDT, CDR2 YYEEEE. The CDR3 DNA follows: TGTGCCAGCAGCTTGTTGGGCAGCCTCGAGCAGTACTTC. It specifies CASSLLGSLEQYF. Supplemented by reference TRBV5-6 and TRBJ2-7, the full variable domain reads DAGVTQSPTHLIKTRGQQVTLRCSPKSGHDTVSWYQQALGQGPQFIFQYYEEEERQRGNFPDRFSGHQFPNYSSELNVNALLLGDSALYLCASSLLGSLEQYFGPGTRLTVT.

The chain is built from TRBV19 and TRBJ1-2, with D unresolved. Trimming removed 3 bases at V and 5 bases at J, with 16 bases between. Germline assignment: CDR1 LNHDA and CDR2 SQIVND (reference sequence). The length of the CDR3 is 15 residues. CDR3 nucleotide sequence: TGTGCCAGTAGTATCTTAGCGGGTACGGTTTATGGCTACACCTTC. Translated, it gives CASSILAGTVYGYTF.

The rearrangement uses TRBV6-5 and TRBJ1-2, with D possibly matching TRBD1 (5 bases). With 6 bases removed from V and 4 bases from J, the gap between germline ends came to 12 bases. CDR1 and CDR2 (germline): MNHEY, SVGAGI. The CDR3 runs 13 residues. CDR3 DNA sequence: TGTGCCAGCAGCCCTTTCGGGGCCTATGGCTACACCTTC. Translated: CASSPFGAYGYTF.

A single count supports this clone. The genes are TRBV6-6 and TRBJ1-2; 8 bases are shared with TRBD1. Losses at the gene ends were 6 bases for V and 6 bases for J; bases not matched to a gene: 15. This CDR3 region has 16 residues. Germline lookup yields CDR1 MNHNY and CDR2 SVGAGI (reference sequence). CDR3 coding DNA: TGTGCCAGCAGCTCCACCACTGGGACAGGTCTGGATGGCTACACCTTC. Translating gives CASSSTTGTGLDGYTF.

The table lists this clone with many counts. The chain has TRBV5-6 and TRBJ2-7; no definite D call. V gave up 4 bases and J gave up 6 bases, with 20 bases separating them. This CDR3 contains 15 residues. CDR1 is SGHDT, CDR2 YYEEEE, per germline. In DNA form, the CDR3 reads TGTGCCAGCAGCGTGGGCCGGACCCCAAACCGCGAGCAGTACTTC. Protein sequence: CASSVGRTPNREQYF.

This clone was counted between two and nine times. The gene calls are TRBV5-6 and TRBJ2-5, with 14 positions matching TRBD2. CDR1 and CDR2 from the germline V gene are SGHDT and YYEEEE. The CDR3 totals 16 residues. The J segment lost 2 bases and the V segment lost 4 bases, leaving 4 bases of the junction unmatched. The CDR3 spells CASSPRLAGGQETQYF. DNA for the CDR3: TGTGCCAGCAGCCCGAGACTAGCGGGGGGGCAAGAGACCCAGTACTTC. Looking up the rest from reference TRBV5-6 and TRBJ2-5 gives the full variable domain: DAGVTQSPTHLIKTRGQQVTLRCSPKSGHDTVSWYQQALGQGPQFIFQYYEEEERQRGNFPDRFSGHQFPNYSSELNVNALLLGDSALYLCASSPRLAGGQETQYFGPGTRLLVL.

This sequence joins TRBV27 and TRBJ2-3; D perhaps matches TRBD2 (7 bases). Trimming cost V 7 bases and J 4 bases, with 21 bases left between them. Germline V gene data show CDR1 as MNHEY and CDR2 as SMNVEV (reference sequence). This CDR3 is 16 amino acids long. CDR3 loop: CASNDGEGGHPDTQYF. The CDR3 DNA is TGTGCCAGCAATGATGGGGAGGGGGGGCACCCAGATACGCAGTATTTT.

On this clone itself: At the DNA level, this CDR3 is encoded by other sequences in the same sample as well. The chain combines TRBV7-2 with TRBJ1-5, with D possibly TRBD1 on 6 matching bases. The V and J ends lost 5 bases and 4 bases respectively, with 9 bases between them. The length of the CDR3 is 13 residues. The germline V gene encodes CDR1 SGHTA and CDR2 FQGNSA. The CDR3 loop is CASSPQGNQPQHF. The CDR3 DNA reads as TGTGCCAGCAGCCCACAGGGTAATCAGCCCCAGCATTTT.

The chain links TRBV5-1 to TRBJ2-1, with 8 nucleotides matching TRBD1. The CDR3 contains 14 residues. Germline values: CDR1 SGHRS, CDR2 YFSETQ. V lost 4 bases, J lost 5 bases, and 5 bases stayed unmatched. The CDR3 nucleotides are TGCGCCAGCAGCGTGGGACAGGCACACAATGAGCAGTTCTTC. Translating it yields CASSVGQAHNEQFF.